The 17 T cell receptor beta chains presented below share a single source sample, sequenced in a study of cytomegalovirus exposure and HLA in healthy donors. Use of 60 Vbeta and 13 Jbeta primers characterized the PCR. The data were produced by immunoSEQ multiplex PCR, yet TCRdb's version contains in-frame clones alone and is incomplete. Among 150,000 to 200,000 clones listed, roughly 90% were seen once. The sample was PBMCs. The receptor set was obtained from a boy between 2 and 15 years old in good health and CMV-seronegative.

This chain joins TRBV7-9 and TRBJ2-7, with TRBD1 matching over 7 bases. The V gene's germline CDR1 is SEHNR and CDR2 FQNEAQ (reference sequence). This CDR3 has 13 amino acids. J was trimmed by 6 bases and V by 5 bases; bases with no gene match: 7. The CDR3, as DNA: TGTGCCAGCAGCCCACAGGGGTCTGGCGAGCAGTACTTC. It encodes CASSPQGSGEQYF.

This chain's CDR3 is CASSSSTIAANYGYTF. For the CDR3, the DNA is TGCGCCAGCAGCTCCTCCACCATAGCGGCTAACTATGGCTACACCTTC. J is TRBJ1-2 and V is TRBV5-1; D is ambiguous. CDR3 length: 16 amino acids. Per germline, CDR1 SGHRS and CDR2 YFSETQ. V was cut by 3 bases and J by 0 bases, with 15 bases left in between. Complete variable domain (other parts from reference TRBV5-1 and TRBJ1-2): KAGVTQTPRYLIKTRGQQVTLSCSPISGHRSVSWYQQTPGQGLQFLFEYFSETQRNKGNFPGRFSGRQFSNSRSEMNVSTLELGDSALYLCASSSSTIAANYGYTFGSGTRLTVV.

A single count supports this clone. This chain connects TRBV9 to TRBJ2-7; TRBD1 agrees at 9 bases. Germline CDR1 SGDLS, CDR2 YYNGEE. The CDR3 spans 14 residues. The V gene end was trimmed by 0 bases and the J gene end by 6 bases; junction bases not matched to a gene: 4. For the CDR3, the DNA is TGTGCCAGCAGCGTAGCGGGGACAGGGACCGAGCAGTACTTC. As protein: CASSVAGTGTEQYF. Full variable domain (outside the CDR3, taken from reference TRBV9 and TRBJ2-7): DSGVTQTPKHLITATGQRVTLRCSPRSGDLSVYWYQQSLDQGLQFLIQYYNGEERAKGNILERFSAQQFPDLHSELNLSSLELGDSALYFCASSVAGTGTEQYFGPGTRLTVT.

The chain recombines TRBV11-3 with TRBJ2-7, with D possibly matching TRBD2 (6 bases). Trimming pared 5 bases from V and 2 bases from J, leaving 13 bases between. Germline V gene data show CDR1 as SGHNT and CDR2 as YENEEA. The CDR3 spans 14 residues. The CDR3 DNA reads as TGTGCCAGCAGCCCCGGGACTGGGGCCTACGAGCAGTACTTC. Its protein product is CASSPGTGAYEQYF.

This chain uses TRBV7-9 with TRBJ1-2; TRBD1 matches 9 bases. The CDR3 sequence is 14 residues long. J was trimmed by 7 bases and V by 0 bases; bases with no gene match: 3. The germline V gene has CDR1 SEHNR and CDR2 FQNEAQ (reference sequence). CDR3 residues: CASSLAGDRAGYTF. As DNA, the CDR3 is TGTGCCAGCAGCTTAGCTGGGGACAGGGCTGGCTACACCTTC.

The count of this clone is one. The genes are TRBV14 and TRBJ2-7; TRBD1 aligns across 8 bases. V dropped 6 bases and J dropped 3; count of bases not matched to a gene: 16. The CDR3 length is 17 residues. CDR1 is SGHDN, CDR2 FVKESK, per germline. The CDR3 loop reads CASREDREASVNYEQYF. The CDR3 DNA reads TGTGCCAGCAGAGAGGACAGGGAGGCTAGCGTAAACTACGAGCAGTACTTC.

The CDR3 DNA is TGTGCCAGCAGCTTAGATACTAGCGGGGGACTCCGCACAGATACGCAGTATTTT. Protein: CASSLDTSGGLRTDTQYF. This chain joins TRBV7-9 and TRBJ2-3; 11 positions match TRBD2. CDR1 is SEHNR, CDR2 FQNEAQ, per germline (reference sequence). V shed 1 base, J shed 1 base, and the junction held 7 bases outside the gene matches. This CDR3 is 18 amino acids long.

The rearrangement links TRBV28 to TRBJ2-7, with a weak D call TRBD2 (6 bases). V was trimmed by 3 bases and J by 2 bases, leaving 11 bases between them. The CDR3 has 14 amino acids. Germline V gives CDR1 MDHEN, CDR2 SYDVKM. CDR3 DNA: TGTGCCAGCAGTTTCGGTAGGAGGGCCTACGAGCAGTACTTC. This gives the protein CASSFGRRAYEQYF.

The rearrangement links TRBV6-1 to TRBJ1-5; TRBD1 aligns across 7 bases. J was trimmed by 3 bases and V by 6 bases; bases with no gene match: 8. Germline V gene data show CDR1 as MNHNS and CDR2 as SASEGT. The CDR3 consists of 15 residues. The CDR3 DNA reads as TGTGCCAGCAGCCTAACAGGGGCCGTCAATCAGCCCCAGCATTTT. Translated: CASSLTGAVNQPQHF.

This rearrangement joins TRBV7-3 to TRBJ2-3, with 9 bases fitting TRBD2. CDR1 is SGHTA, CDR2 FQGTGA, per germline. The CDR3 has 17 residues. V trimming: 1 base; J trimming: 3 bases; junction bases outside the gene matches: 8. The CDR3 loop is CASSLKSGGLGTDTQYF. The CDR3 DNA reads TGTGCCAGCAGCTTAAAAAGCGGGGGGCTTGGAACAGATACGCAGTATTTT.

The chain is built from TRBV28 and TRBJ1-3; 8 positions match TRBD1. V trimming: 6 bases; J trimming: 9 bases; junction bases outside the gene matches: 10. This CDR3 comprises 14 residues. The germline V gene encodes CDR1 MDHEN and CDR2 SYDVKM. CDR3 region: CASSTGQGTGTIYF. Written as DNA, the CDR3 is TGTGCCAGCAGCACTGGACAGGGTACGGGCACCATATATTTT.

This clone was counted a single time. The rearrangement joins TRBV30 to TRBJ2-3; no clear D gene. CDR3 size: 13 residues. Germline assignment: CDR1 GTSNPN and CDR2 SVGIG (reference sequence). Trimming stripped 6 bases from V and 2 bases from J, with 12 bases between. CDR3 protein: CACRGRNTDTQYF. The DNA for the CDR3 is TGTGCCTGTCGCGGCAGAAACACAGATACGCAGTATTTT.

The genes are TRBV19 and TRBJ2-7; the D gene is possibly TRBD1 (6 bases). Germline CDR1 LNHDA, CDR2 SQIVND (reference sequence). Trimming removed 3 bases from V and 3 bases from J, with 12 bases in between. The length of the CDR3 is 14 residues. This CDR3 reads CASSIGQRDYEQYF. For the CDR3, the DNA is TGTGCCAGTAGTATCGGACAGAGGGACTACGAGCAGTACTTC.

CDR3 coding DNA: TGTGCCAGCAGTCATCTGGGACGGGACTTAGGAGGCTACACCTTC. Its translation is CASSHLGRDLGGYTF. The chain has TRBV6-6 and TRBJ1-2; D might be TRBD1 (5 bases). The CDR3 extends over 15 amino acids. Germline assignment: CDR1 MNHNY and CDR2 SVGAGI (reference sequence). V was shortened by 5 bases and J by 8 bases, with 21 bases between the two germline ends.

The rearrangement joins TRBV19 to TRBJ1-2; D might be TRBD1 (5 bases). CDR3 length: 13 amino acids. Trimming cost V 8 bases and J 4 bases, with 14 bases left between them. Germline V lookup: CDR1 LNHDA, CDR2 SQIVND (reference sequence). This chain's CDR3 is CASSPGKGYGYTF. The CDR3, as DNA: TGTGCCAGTTCTCCAGGGAAGGGCTATGGCTACACCTTC.

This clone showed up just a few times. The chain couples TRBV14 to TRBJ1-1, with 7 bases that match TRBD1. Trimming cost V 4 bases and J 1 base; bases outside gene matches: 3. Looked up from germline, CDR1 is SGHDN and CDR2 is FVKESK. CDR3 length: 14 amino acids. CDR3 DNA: TGTGCCAGCAGCCGCCGGACAGGGAACACTGAAGCTTTCTTT. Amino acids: CASSRRTGNTEAFF.

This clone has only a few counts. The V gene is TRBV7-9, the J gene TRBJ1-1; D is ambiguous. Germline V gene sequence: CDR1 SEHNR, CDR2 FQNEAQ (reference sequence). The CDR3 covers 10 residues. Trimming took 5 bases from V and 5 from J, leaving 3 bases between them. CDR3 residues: CASSVTEAFF. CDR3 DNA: TGTGCCAGCAGCGTAACTGAAGCTTTCTTT.